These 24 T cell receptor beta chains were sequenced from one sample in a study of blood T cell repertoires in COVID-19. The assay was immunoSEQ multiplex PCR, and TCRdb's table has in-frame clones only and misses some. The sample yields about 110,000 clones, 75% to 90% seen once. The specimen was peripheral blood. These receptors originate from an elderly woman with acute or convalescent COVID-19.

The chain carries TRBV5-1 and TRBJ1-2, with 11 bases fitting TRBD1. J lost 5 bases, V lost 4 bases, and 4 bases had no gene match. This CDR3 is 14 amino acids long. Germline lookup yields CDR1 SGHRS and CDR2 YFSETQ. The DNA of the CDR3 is TGCGCCAGCAGCACCGGACAGGGGGCTTATGGCTACACCTTC. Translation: CASSTGQGAYGYTF.

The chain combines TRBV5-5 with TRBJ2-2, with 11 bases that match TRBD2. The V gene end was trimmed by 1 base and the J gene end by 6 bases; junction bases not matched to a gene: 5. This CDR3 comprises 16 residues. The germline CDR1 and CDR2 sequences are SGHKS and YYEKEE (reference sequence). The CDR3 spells CASSLLLAGGPGELFF. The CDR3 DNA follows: TGTGCCAGCAGCTTGTTATTAGCGGGGGGGCCCGGGGAGCTGTTTTTT. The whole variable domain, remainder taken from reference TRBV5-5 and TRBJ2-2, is DAGVTQSPTHLIKTRGQQVTLRCSPISGHKSVSWYQQVLGQGPQFIFQYYEKEERGRGNFPDRFSARQFPNYSSELNVNALLLGDSALYLCASSLLLAGGPGELFFGEGSRLTVL.

The CDR3 loop reads CASSLIRGGLWNEQFF. CDR3 bases: TGTGCCAGCAGCTTAATCCGGGGGGGGCTGTGGAATGAGCAGTTCTTC. The chain recombines TRBV11-2 with TRBJ2-1; 8 nucleotides align to TRBD2. There are 16 residues in the CDR3. V lost 2 bases and J lost 7; bases outside the gene matches: 10. Germline CDR1 is SGHAT and CDR2 is FQNNGV.

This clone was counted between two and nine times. CDR3 sequence: CASSLVLAGHNEQFF. The CDR3 region has the DNA TGTGCCAGCAGCTTAGTCCTAGCGGGGCACAATGAGCAGTTCTTC. The rearrangement uses TRBV7-9 and TRBJ2-1; 9 bases line up with TRBD2. Germline CDR1 reads SEHNR; CDR2 reads FQNEAQ (reference sequence). The ends lost 1 base at V and 5 bases at J; junction bases unmatched: 3. The CDR3 has 15 amino acids.

The CDR3 is CASSLTENTGELFF. For the CDR3, the DNA is TGTGCCAGCAGCTTAACTGAGAACACCGGGGAGCTGTTTTTT. The rearrangement joins TRBV11-2 to TRBJ2-2; D is uncertain. The CDR3 length is 14 residues. Per germline, CDR1 SGHAT and CDR2 FQNNGV. V was cut by 2 bases and J by 1 base, with 5 bases left in between.

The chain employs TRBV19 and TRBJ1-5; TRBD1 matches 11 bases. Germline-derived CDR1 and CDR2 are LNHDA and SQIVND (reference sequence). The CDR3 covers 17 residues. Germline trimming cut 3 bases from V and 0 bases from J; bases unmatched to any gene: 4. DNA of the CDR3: TGTGCCAGTAGTATGGGACAGGGGGGCCTTAGCAATCAGCCCCAGCATTTT. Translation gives CASSMGQGGLSNQPQHF.

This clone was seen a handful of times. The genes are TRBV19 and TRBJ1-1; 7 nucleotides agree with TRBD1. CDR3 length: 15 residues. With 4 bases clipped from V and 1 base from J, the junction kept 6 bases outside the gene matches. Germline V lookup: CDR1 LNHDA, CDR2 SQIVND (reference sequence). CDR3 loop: CASSTHHRGNTEAFF. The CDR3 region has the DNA TGTGCCAGTAGTACCCATCACAGGGGGAACACTGAAGCTTTCTTT.

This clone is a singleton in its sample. This CDR3 is CASSFLSSTEAFF. DNA of the CDR3: TGCGCCAGCAGCTTCTTGAGTAGCACTGAAGCTTTCTTT. The rearrangement links TRBV5-1 to TRBJ1-1, with D uncertain. Looked up from germline, CDR1 is SGHRS and CDR2 is YFSETQ. V was trimmed by 2 bases and J by 4 bases, leaving 9 bases between them. The CDR3 has 13 residues. The full variable domain, with the rest looked up from reference TRBV5-1 and TRBJ1-1, is KAGVTQTPRYLIKTRGQQVTLSCSPISGHRSVSWYQQTPGQGLQFLFEYFSETQRNKGNFPGRFSGRQFSNSRSEMNVSTLELGDSALYLCASSFLSSTEAFFGQGTRLTVV.

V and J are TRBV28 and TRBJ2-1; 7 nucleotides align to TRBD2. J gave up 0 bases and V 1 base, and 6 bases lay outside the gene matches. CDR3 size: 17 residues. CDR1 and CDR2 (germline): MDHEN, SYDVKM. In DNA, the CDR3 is TGTGCCAGCAGTTTATTAACCAGCGGGGCCTCCTACAATGAGCAGTTCTTC. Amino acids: CASSLLTSGASYNEQFF.

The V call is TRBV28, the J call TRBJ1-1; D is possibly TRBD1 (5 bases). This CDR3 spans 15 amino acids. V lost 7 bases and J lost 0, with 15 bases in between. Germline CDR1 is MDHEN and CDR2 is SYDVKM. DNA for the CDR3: TGTGCCAGCATAAGCCCTCAGGGAATGAACACTGAAGCTTTCTTT. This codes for CASISPQGMNTEAFF.

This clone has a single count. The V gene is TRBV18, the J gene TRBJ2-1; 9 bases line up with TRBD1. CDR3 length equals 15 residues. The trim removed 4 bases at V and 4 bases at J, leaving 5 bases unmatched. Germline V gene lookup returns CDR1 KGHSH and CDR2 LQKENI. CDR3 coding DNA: TGTGCCAGCTCACACCGACAGGGGGGATACAATGAGCAGTTCTTC. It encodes CASSHRQGGYNEQFF.

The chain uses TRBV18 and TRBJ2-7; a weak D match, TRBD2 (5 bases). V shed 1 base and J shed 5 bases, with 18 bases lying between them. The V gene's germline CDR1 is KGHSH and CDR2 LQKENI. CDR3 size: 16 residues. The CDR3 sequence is CASSPQTRAGLDEQYF. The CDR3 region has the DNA TGTGCCAGCTCACCACAGACACGCGCGGGTTTAGACGAGCAGTACTTC.

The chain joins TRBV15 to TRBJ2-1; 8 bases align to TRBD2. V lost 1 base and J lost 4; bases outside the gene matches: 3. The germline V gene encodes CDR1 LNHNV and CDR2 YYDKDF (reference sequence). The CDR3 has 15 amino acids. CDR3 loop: CATSRASGGYNEQFF. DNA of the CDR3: TGTGCCACCAGCAGAGCGAGCGGGGGTTACAATGAGCAGTTCTTC.

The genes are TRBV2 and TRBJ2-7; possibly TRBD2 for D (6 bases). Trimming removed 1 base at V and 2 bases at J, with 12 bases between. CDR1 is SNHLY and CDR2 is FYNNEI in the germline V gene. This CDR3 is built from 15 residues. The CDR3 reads CASSEGAGPPYEQYF. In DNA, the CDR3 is TGTGCCAGCAGTGAAGGGGCGGGGCCTCCCTACGAGCAGTACTTC. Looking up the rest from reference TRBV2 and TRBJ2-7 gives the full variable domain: EPEVTQTPSHQVTQMGQEVILRCVPISNHLYFYWYRQILGQKVEFLVSFYNNEISEKSEIFDDQFSVERPDGSNFTLKIRSTKLEDSAMYFCASSEGAGPPYEQYFGPGTRLTVT.

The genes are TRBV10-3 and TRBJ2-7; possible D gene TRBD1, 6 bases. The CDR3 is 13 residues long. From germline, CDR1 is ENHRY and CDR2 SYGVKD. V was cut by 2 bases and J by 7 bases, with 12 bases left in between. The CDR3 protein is CAISEDRNGEQYF. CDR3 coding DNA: TGTGCCATCAGTGAGGACAGGAATGGGGAGCAGTACTTC.

In DNA, the CDR3 is TGTGCCAGCAGGGACAGGGGAGGGGAAAAACTGTTTTTT. Translation gives CASRDRGGEKLFF. The chain carries TRBV25-1 and TRBJ1-4; TRBD1 matches at 9 bases. Trimming cost V 6 bases and J 8 bases; bases outside gene matches: 4. There are 13 residues in the CDR3. Germline V lookup: CDR1 MGHDK, CDR2 SYGVNS.

The CDR3 reads CASSTGQGATSSYEQYF. The CDR3 nucleotides are TGTGCCAGCAGCACCGGACAGGGGGCGACCTCCTCCTACGAGCAGTACTTC. This rearrangement joins TRBV7-9 to TRBJ2-7; 11 positions match TRBD1. The CDR3 covers 17 residues. CDR1 and CDR2 from the germline V gene are SEHNR and FQNEAQ (reference sequence). After removal of 5 bases from V and 0 bases from J, the junction contained 9 bases not matched to a gene.

The CDR3 here is CASSFVTGGPGGYTF. The DNA of the CDR3 is TGTGCCAGCAGTTTTGTTACAGGGGGCCCCGGTGGCTACACCTTC. V gene TRBV2 combines with J gene TRBJ1-2; 9 nucleotides agree with TRBD1. V shed 5 bases and J 7 bases; nucleotides not matched to a gene: 11. From germline, CDR1 is SNHLY and CDR2 FYNNEI. The CDR3 loop spans 15 amino acids.

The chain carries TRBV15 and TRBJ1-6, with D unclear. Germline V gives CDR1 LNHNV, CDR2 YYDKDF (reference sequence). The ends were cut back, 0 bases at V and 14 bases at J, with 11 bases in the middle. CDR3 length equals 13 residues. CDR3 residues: CATSREVPGALHF. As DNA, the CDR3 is TGTGCCACCAGCAGAGAGGTCCCCGGGGCCCTCCACTTT.

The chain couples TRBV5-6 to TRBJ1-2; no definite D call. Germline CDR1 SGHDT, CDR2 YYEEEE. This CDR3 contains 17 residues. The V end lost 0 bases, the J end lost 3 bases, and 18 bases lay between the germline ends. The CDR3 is CASSLVGEGSVYYGYTF. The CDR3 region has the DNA TGTGCCAGCAGCTTGGTCGGCGAGGGCTCCGTCTACTATGGCTACACCTTC.

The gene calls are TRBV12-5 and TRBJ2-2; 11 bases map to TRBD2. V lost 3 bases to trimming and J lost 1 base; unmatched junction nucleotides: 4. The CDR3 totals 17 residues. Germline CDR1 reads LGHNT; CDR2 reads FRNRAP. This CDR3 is CASGFLAGGMNTGELFF. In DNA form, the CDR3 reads TGTGCTAGTGGTTTTCTAGCGGGGGGAATGAACACCGGGGAGCTGTTTTTT.

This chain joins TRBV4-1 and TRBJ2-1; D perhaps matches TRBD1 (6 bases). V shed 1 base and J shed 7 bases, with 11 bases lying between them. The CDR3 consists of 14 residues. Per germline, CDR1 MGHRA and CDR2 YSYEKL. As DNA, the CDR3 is TGCGCCAGCAGCCAAGTTGACAGGAGTAATGAGCAGTTCTTC. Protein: CASSQVDRSNEQFF.

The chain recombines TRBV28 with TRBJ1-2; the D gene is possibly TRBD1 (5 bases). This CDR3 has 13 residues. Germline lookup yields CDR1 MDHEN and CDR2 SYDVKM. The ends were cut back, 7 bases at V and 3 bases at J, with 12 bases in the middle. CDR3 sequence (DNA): TGTGCCAGCACCCTGGGCAGGGACTATGGCTACACCTTC. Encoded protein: CASTLGRDYGYTF.

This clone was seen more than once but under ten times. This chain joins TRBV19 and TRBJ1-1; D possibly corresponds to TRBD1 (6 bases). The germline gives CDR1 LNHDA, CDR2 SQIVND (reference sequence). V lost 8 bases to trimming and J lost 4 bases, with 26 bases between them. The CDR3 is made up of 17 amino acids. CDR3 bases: TGTGCCAGTTCCCGGTGCGGGGGCTTGAACGTTTGCACTGAAGCTTTCTTT. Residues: CASSRCGGLNVCTEAFF.